A single sample gave rise to the 21 T cell receptor beta chains below, sequenced in a study of molecular identifiers for immune sequencing clone quantification. TCRdb re-called the PCR reads through MiXCR, storing one row per CDR3 protein. The sample records about 63,000 distinct CDR3 sequences, 15% to 20% being singletons. The sequencing input was naive CD8+ T cells from blood, with Jurkat cell RNA spiked in. Regarding subset: FACS-sorted CD8+CD4-CCR7+CD45RA+ naive T cells. The receptor source for this set is a human donor in good health. Some libraries in this study had Jurkat cell RNA spiked in.

This clonotype was seen repeatedly, ten times or more. The chain joins TRBV27 to TRBJ1-1, with unresolved D. CDR3 length: 11 residues. Germline lookup yields CDR1 MNHEY and CDR2 SMNVEV (reference sequence). With 7 bases removed from V and 4 bases from J, the gap between germline ends came to 7 bases. Here the CDR3 DNA reads TGTGCCAGCATAGAAGGCACTGAAGCTTTCTTT. It encodes CASIEGTEAFF.

The sample holds many counts of this clonotype. The J gene is TRBJ2-3, the V gene TRBV3-1, with no clear D. The CDR3 totals 13 residues. Trimming pared 2 bases from V and 5 bases from J, leaving 8 bases between. Per the germline V gene, CDR1 is LGHDT and CDR2 is YNNKEL (reference sequence). CDR3 residues: CASSQRTGDTQYF. As DNA, the CDR3 is TGTGCCAGCAGCCAAAGAACTGGAGATACGCAGTATTTT.

This clonotype was observed at least ten times. The gene calls are TRBV4-3 and TRBJ2-1; 15 bases fit TRBD2. Germline V gene lookup returns CDR1 LGHNA and CDR2 YSLEER. The V gene end was trimmed by 4 bases and the J gene end by 8 bases; junction bases not matched to a gene: 6. The CDR3 sequence is 16 residues long. The CDR3 protein is CASSLGLAGGGDEQFF. The CDR3 nucleotides are TGCGCCAGCAGCCTAGGACTAGCGGGAGGGGGCGATGAGCAGTTCTTC.

To note about this clonotype: A much more abundant neighbour one base away suggests this may be a read error. In DNA, the CDR3 is TGTGCCAGCAGTTACTGCCCCGGACTAGCAGGGTACAATGAGCAGTTCTTC. Translation: CASSYCPGLAGYNEQFF. The rearrangement links TRBV6-5 to TRBJ2-1, with 8 nucleotides matching TRBD2. Germline V gene data show CDR1 as MNHEY and CDR2 as SVGAGI. V shed 1 base, J shed 4 bases, and the junction held 9 bases outside the gene matches. The CDR3 consists of 17 residues.

In this sample, this clonotype turned up many times. This rearrangement joins TRBV7-6 to TRBJ2-3, with TRBD2 matching over 7 bases. The CDR3 is made up of 15 amino acids. Germline V CDR1 and CDR2: SGHVS, FNYEAQ. J was trimmed by 4 bases and V by 2 bases; bases with no gene match: 6. In DNA form, the CDR3 reads TGTGCCAGCAGCTTATTCGCGGGAGAGGCAGATACGCAGTATTTT. It translates to CASSLFAGEADTQYF.

The CDR3 region has the DNA TGTGCCAGCAGTTTTTGGCTAGCGGGAGGGTACCCCTACGAGCAGTACTTC. Encoded protein: CASSFWLAGGYPYEQYF. The rearrangement links TRBV27 to TRBJ2-7, with 12 bases matching TRBD2. With 3 bases clipped from V and 2 bases from J, the junction kept 8 bases outside the gene matches. Germline V gene data show CDR1 as MNHEY and CDR2 as SMNVEV (reference sequence). The CDR3 is 17 amino acids.

This clonotype was seen many times. The V and J genes are TRBV30 and TRBJ2-3; D not resolved. The CDR3 consists of 11 residues. The germline V and J ends were trimmed by 1 base and 3 bases, with 2 bases remaining between them. Germline CDR1 and CDR2: GTSNPN and SVGIG (reference sequence). The CDR3 spells CAWSATDTQYF. CDR3 in DNA: TGTGCCTGGAGTGCAACAGATACGCAGTATTTT.

The chain recombines TRBV5-4 with TRBJ2-7, with no clear D. The CDR3 has 13 amino acids. CDR1 SGHNT and CDR2 YYREEE come from the germline V gene (reference sequence). V gave up 3 bases and J gave up 5 bases, with 12 bases separating them. DNA of the CDR3: TGTGCCAGCAGCTGGGATAGTCGCCACGAGCAGTACTTC. This gives the protein CASSWDSRHEQYF.

This clonotype was seen more than once but under ten times. The chain joins TRBV20-1 to TRBJ2-2, with 9 bases that match TRBD1. CDR3 length: 14 amino acids. Germline trimming cut 3 bases from V and 5 bases from J; bases unmatched to any gene: 4. Per germline, CDR1 DFQATT and CDR2 SNEGSKA (reference sequence). The DNA of the CDR3 is TGCAGTGCTAGGACAGGGGGTTTTACCGGGGAGCTGTTTTTT. Protein product: CSARTGGFTGELFF.

The DNA for the CDR3 is TGTGCCAGCAGAAGACTAGCGGGAGAATACGAGCAGTACTTC. This sequence encodes CASRRLAGEYEQYF. V usage is TRBV11-2 and J usage is TRBJ2-7, with 12 bases aligning to TRBD2. The germline V gene encodes CDR1 SGHAT and CDR2 FQNNGV. The CDR3 is 14 residues long. V was pared by 6 bases and J by 4 bases, with 4 bases of the junction left unmatched.

The J gene is TRBJ2-1, the V gene TRBV2; D is perhaps TRBD2 (5 bases). This CDR3 spans 15 amino acids. Germline CDR1 SNHLY, CDR2 FYNNEI. Trimming took 8 bases from V and 2 from J, leaving 16 bases between them. This CDR3 reads CASFLSGYTYNEQFF. In nucleotides, the CDR3 is TGTGCCAGCTTCTTAAGCGGTTATACCTACAATGAGCAGTTCTTC.

There are many counts of this clonotype. The rearrangement links TRBV4-1 to TRBJ2-7; D remains ambiguous. Germline V lookup: CDR1 MGHRA, CDR2 YSYEKL. This CDR3 region has 15 residues. The V end was cut by 0 bases, the J end by 5 bases, with 14 bases between. This CDR3 reads CASSQDPLGTHEQYF. The CDR3 DNA follows: TGCGCCAGCAGCCAAGATCCTCTCGGCACCCACGAGCAGTACTTC.

This clonotype has at least ten counts. The gene calls are TRBV12-3 or TRBV12-4 and TRBJ2-3, with TRBD2 identical over 15 bases. V was clipped by 6 bases and J by 3 bases; unmatched bases: 7. The CDR3 has 17 amino acids. In DNA, the CDR3 is TGTGCCAGCAGCCTCGGACTAGCGGGAGGGCCAACAGATACGCAGTATTTT. Encoded protein: CASSLGLAGGPTDTQYF.

This clonotype was observed at least ten times. J is TRBJ2-1 and V is TRBV4-1, with D possibly being TRBD2 (6 bases). This CDR3 region has 15 residues. Germline loops: CDR1 MGHRA, CDR2 YSYEKL. Between the trimmed V and J ends, which lost 0 bases and 3 bases, there was a span of 9 bases. The CDR3 spells CASSQDGSGYNEQFF. Written as DNA, the CDR3 is TGCGCCAGCAGCCAAGATGGTAGCGGCTACAATGAGCAGTTCTTC.

With respect to this clonotype: This may come from a read error, since a much larger clone is one base off. This chain links TRBV2 with TRBJ2-1, with 8 bases aligning to TRBD2. CDR1 SNHLY and CDR2 FYNNEI come from the germline V gene. The CDR3 spans 15 residues. The CDR3 region has the DNA TGTGCCATCGACCCCCTTGAAGAGCGGGAGAATGAGCCGTTCTTC. It translates to CAIDPLEERENEPFF.

The gene calls are TRBV5-5 and TRBJ1-1; tentatively, D is TRBD1 (5 bases). Per the germline V gene, CDR1 is SGHKS and CDR2 is YYEKEE (reference sequence). Trimming left V 5 bases short and J 2 bases short, with 16 bases between. This CDR3 comprises 15 residues. The CDR3: CASSSYGHPNTEAFF. The CDR3 DNA reads TGTGCCAGCAGTTCCTACGGACACCCAAACACTGAAGCTTTCTTT.

Ten or more counts support this clonotype. The chain has TRBV6-6 and TRBJ2-1; 15 nucleotides agree with TRBD2. Trimming removed 6 bases from V and 7 bases from J; junction bases left unmatched: 4. CDR3 size: 15 residues. CDR1 and CDR2 from the germline V gene are MNHNY and SVGAGI (reference sequence). The CDR3 DNA follows: TGTGCCAGCAGCGGACTAGCGGGAGGGCCAAATGAGCAGTTCTTC. It encodes CASSGLAGGPNEQFF.

This clonotype was observed many times. DNA of the CDR3: TGTGCCAGTAGAGAACAGGGGGAATATGGCTACACCTTC. Translating it yields CASREQGEYGYTF. The chain employs TRBV19 and TRBJ1-2, with TRBD1 identical over 8 bases. Germline V lookup: CDR1 LNHDA, CDR2 SQIVND (reference sequence). After removal of 6 bases from V and 5 bases from J, the junction contained 5 bases not matched to a gene. This CDR3 is built from 13 residues.

Comment on this clonotype: One end of the junction fails to match germline, which may point to a read error. This rearrangement joins TRBV29-1 to TRBJ2-3, with 7 bases aligning to TRBD2. The CDR3 runs to 15 residues. The germline CDR1 and CDR2 sequences are SQVTM and ANQGSEA. CDR3: CGVEDSGRSTDTQYF. The CDR3 bases are TGCGGCGTTGAGGATAGCGGGCGAAGCACAGACACGCAGTATTTT.

By share, this clonotype counts as medium-sized. The genes are TRBV11-3 and TRBJ2-7; D unclear. The CDR3 is made up of 12 amino acids. Germline V gene sequence: CDR1 SGHNT, CDR2 YENEEA. The V gene lost 2 bases and the J gene lost 5 bases, with 7 bases spanning the gap. CDR3 in DNA: TGTGCCAGCAGCTTAATCGGAGACGAGCAGTACTTC. Residues: CASSLIGDEQYF.

This clonotype was found once. A much larger clone sits a single nucleotide away, making a read error possible. The chain couples TRBV7-9 to TRBJ2-3; D remains unclear. V lost 1 base and J lost 10, with 12 bases in between. The CDR3 has 13 residues. Germline V gene sequence: CDR1 SEHNR, CDR2 FQNEAQ (reference sequence). DNA of the CDR3: TGTGCCAGCAGCTTAGAATTGGTGGATGCGCAGTATTTT. This gives the protein CASSLELVDAQYF.